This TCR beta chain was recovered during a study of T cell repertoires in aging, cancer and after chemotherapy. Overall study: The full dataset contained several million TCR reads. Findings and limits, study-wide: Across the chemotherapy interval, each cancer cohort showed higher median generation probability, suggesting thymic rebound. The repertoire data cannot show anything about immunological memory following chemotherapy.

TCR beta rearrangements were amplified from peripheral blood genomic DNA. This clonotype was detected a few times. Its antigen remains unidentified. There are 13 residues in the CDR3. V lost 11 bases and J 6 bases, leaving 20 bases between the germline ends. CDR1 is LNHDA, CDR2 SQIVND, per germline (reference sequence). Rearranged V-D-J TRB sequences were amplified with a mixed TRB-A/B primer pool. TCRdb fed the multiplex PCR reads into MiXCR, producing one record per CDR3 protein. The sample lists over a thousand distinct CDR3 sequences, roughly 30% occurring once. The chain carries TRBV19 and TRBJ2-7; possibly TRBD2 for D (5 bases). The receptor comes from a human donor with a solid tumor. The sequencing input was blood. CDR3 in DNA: TGTGCCTCCGGGATGGGCGGCCACGGCGAGCAGTACTTC. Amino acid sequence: CASGMGGHGEQYF.